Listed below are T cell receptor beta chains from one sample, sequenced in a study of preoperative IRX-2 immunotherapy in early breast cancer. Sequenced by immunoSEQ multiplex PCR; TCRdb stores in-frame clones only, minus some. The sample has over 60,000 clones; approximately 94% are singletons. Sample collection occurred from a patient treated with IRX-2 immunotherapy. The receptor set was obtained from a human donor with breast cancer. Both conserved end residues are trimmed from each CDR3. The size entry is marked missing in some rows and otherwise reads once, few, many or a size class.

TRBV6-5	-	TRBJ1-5	ATQSGVDSQPQH
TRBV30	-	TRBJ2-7	AWSVQSMAEII
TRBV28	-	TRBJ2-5	ASGLAVHIRETQY
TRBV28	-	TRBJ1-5	ASTDEQRIGQPQH
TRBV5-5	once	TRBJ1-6	ASSLVDITYNSPLH
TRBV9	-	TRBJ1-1	ASSVEQGDTEAF
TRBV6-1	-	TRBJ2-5	ASSDGFAGGAETQY
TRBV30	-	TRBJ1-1	AWSDLLGGFDTEAF
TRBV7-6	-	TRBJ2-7	ASSLGLAGYEQY
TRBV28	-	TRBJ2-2	ASSPDGGVPGELF
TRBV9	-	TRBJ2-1	ASSVEGQGGVNEQF
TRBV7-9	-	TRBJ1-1	ASSLKGAKNTEAF
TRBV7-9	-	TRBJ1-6	ASSLDRGRGSPLH
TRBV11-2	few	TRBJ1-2	ASSVGSGGGYT
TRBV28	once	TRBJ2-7	ASSSPTGFLSYYEQY
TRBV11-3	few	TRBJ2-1	ASSSGGDEQF
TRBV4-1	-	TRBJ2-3	ASSQDRGQGPDTQY
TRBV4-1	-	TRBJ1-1	ASRDRGGTNTEAF
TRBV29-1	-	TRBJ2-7	SVGPQTATYEQY
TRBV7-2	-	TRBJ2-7	ASSSGIHSYEQY
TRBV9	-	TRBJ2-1	ASSATIGGGWGKDEQF
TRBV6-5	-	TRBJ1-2	ASSYSSQYGYT
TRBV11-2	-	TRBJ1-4	ASSLVVRVLHATNEKLF
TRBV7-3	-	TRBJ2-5	ASSVRTGWHQETQY
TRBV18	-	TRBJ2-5	ASSPTTGSGQETQY
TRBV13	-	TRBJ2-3	ASSLRGGGTDTQY
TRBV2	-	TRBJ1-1	ASSRRDGREDTEAF
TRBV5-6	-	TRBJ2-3	ASSLAPGVDTQY
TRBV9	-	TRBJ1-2	ASSVDGASNYGYT
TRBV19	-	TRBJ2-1	ASKGFQNEQF
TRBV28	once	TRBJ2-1	ASSLGETSGQQF
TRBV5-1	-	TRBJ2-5	ASSLRGGGEETQY
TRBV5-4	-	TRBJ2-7	ASSAHRQGAAYEQY
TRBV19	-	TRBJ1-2	ASSSGTDYGYT
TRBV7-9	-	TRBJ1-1	ASSLGISGTGEAF
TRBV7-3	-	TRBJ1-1	ASSPLLNTEAF
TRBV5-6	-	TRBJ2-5	ASSGGSDPYQETQY
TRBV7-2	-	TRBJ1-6	ASSLAISRTGHSPLH
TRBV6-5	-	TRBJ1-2	ASSSGGDST
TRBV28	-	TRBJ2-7	ASTTGGTYEQY
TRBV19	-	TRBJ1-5	ASSIQGAHLSNQPQH
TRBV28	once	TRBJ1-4	AHRGSNEKLF